A single sample gave rise to the 13 T cell receptor beta chains below, sequenced in a study of T-cell memory formation after mild COVID-19. TCRdb processed the 5' RACE reads anew with MiXCR; each CDR3 protein has one entry. The sample records 550,000 to 600,000 distinct CDR3 sequences, less than 25% being singletons. Material: PBMCs or a T cell subset sorted from them (not recorded which). The receptors originated from an adult woman who had mild COVID-19 (a few samples of this study predate the infection). Cell type and time point are not known.

This clonotype was found a few times. The chain has TRBV30 and TRBJ2-1, with 7 bases matching TRBD2. Germline CDR1 is GTSNPN and CDR2 is SVGIG (reference sequence). This CDR3 is 14 amino acids long. The J segment lost 8 bases and the V segment lost 1 base, leaving 8 bases of the junction unmatched. As DNA, the CDR3 is TGTGCCTGGAGTGCCAGCGGGACGCCCCATGAGCAGTTCTTC. It specifies CAWSASGTPHEQFF.

This clonotype was detected a few times. This chain connects TRBV5-1 to TRBJ2-5, with 8 bases identical to TRBD1. Germline V gene lookup returns CDR1 SGHRS and CDR2 YFSETQ. V gave up 4 bases and J gave up 5 bases; unmatched junction bases: 7. This CDR3 contains 14 residues. CDR3 sequence (DNA): TGCGCCAGCAGCACGACACACAGGGGGGAGACCCAGTACTTC. It yields the protein CASSTTHRGETQYF.

This clonotype was recorded many times. CDR3 loop: CASSLDSGSYEQYF. DNA of the CDR3: TGTGCCAGCAGCCTGGACTCTGGCTCCTACGAGCAGTACTTC. The chain employs TRBV7-9 and TRBJ2-7, with D maybe TRBD2 (5 bases). The CDR3 loop spans 14 amino acids. Germline-derived CDR1 and CDR2 are SEHNR and FQNEAQ (reference sequence). V lost 5 bases and J 0 bases, leaving 11 bases between the germline ends.

This clonotype was counted a few times. This chain links TRBV20-1 with TRBJ2-7; TRBD1 matches 9 bases. V trimming: 4 bases; J trimming: 0 bases; junction bases outside the gene matches: 4. The CDR3 sequence is 14 residues long. Germline V gives CDR1 DFQATT, CDR2 SNEGSKA (reference sequence). The CDR3 DNA sequence: TGCAGTGCTAACAGGGGGCTTAGCTCCTACGAGCAGTACTTC. As protein: CSANRGLSSYEQYF.

This clonotype was counted between two and nine times. This chain connects TRBV5-1 to TRBJ2-5; no firm D call. This CDR3 has 14 amino acids. V lost 2 bases, J lost 4 bases, and 12 bases lay in between. The V gene's germline CDR1 is SGHRS and CDR2 YFSETQ. Written as DNA, the CDR3 is TGCGCCAGCAGCTTCGTTGAGACGGGAGAGACCCAGTACTTC. This encodes CASSFVETGETQYF. Full variable domain (missing parts from reference TRBV5-1 and TRBJ2-5): KAGVTQTPRYLIKTRGQQVTLSCSPISGHRSVSWYQQTPGQGLQFLFEYFSETQRNKGNFPGRFSGRQFSNSRSEMNVSTLELGDSALYLCASSFVETGETQYFGPGTRLLVL.

Only a few counts were recorded for this clonotype. The genes are TRBV7-9 and TRBJ2-5, with TRBD1 as a possible D gene (6 bases). V was shortened by 4 bases and J by 4 bases, with 19 bases between the two germline ends. The CDR3 runs to 16 residues. Germline CDR1 and CDR2: SEHNR and FQNEAQ (reference sequence). The CDR3 protein is CASSSPAAGVRETQYF. CDR3 DNA: TGTGCCAGCAGCTCCCCAGCGGCAGGGGTTCGAGAGACCCAGTACTTC.

This chain connects TRBV11-2 to TRBJ1-3; no clear D gene. Looked up from germline, CDR1 is SGHAT and CDR2 is FQNNGV. This CDR3 is 17 amino acids long. The V gene lost 2 bases and the J gene lost 2 bases, with 16 bases spanning the gap. CDR3 sequence: CASSLPYKVQAGNTIYF. The CDR3 coding sequence is TGTGCCAGCAGCTTACCATACAAGGTTCAGGCTGGAAACACCATATATTTT.

This clonotype appeared a few times. The chain employs TRBV5-1 and TRBJ2-7; possible D gene TRBD1, 5 bases. The CDR3 is 16 amino acids. CDR1 and CDR2 from the germline V gene are SGHRS and YFSETQ. Trimming took off 2 bases at V and 3 bases at J, with 18 bases between the two ends. The CDR3 region has the DNA TGCGCCAGCAGCTTAGGGGCCCCAGGGAATAGCTACGAGCAGTACTTC. Its translation is CASSLGAPGNSYEQYF.

The gene calls are TRBV6-1 and TRBJ2-3; 11 bases map to TRBD2. J was trimmed by 1 base and V by 3 bases; bases with no gene match: 3. The CDR3 is 16 residues long. Looked up from germline, CDR1 is MNHNS and CDR2 is SASEGT. CDR3 nucleotide sequence: TGTGCCAGCAGTGATTTTAGCGGGGGGGGCACAGATACGCAGTATTTT. It codes for CASSDFSGGGTDTQYF.

The chain couples TRBV7-2 to TRBJ1-1; 8 nucleotides line up with TRBD1. Germline loops: CDR1 SGHTA, CDR2 FQGNSA. The CDR3 loop spans 15 amino acids. With 3 bases clipped from V and 4 bases from J, the junction kept 7 bases outside the gene matches. Here the CDR3 reads CASSFRQGRGTEAFF. The DNA of the CDR3 is TGTGCCAGCAGCTTTCGACAGGGGCGGGGCACTGAAGCTTTCTTT.

This clonotype was detected many times. The rearrangement links TRBV2 to TRBJ2-2; 7 nucleotides line up with TRBD2. The CDR3 is made up of 15 amino acids. CDR1 is SNHLY and CDR2 is FYNNEI in the germline V gene. Trimming took 3 bases from V and 2 from J; bases not matched to a gene: 3. This CDR3 is CASSESSGNTGELFF. Written as DNA, the CDR3 is TGTGCCAGCAGTGAGTCTAGCGGAAACACCGGGGAGCTGTTTTTT.

V is TRBV12-3 or TRBV12-4 and J is TRBJ2-2, with 7 positions matching TRBD2. The V segment lost 3 bases and the J segment 6 bases; nucleotides outside the gene matches: 7. The CDR3 has 15 amino acids. In DNA form, the CDR3 reads TGTGCCAGCAGTTTCCGGGGGGATGTCCCCGGGGAGCTGTTTTTT. Amino acids: CASSFRGDVPGELFF.

This clonotype was recorded a few times. V and J are TRBV5-1 and TRBJ2-3; TRBD2 aligns across 10 bases. Per germline, CDR1 SGHRS and CDR2 YFSETQ. J lost 1 base, V lost 0 bases, and 2 bases had no gene match. The CDR3 extends over 16 amino acids. The CDR3 reads CASSLGGTSGTDTQYF. In nucleotides, the CDR3 is TGCGCCAGCAGCTTGGGCGGGACTAGCGGCACAGATACGCAGTATTTT.